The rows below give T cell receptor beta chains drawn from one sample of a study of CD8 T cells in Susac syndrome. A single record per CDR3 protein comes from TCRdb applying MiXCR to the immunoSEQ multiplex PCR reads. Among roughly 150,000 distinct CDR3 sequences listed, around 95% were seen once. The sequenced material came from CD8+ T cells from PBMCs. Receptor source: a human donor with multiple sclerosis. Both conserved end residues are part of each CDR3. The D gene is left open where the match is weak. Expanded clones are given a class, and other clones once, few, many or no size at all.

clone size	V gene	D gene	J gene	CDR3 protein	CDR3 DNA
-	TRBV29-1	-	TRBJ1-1	CSVAGYLGSTEAFF	TGCAGCGTTGCTGGGTACCTGGGGAGCACTGAAGCTTTCTTT
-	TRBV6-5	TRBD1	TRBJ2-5	CASTPVTGGQETQYF	TGTGCCAGCACTCCCGTGACAGGGGGTCAAGAGACCCAGTACTTC
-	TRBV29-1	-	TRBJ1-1	CSVIEGWNFAFF	TGCAGCGTTATCGAGGGGTGGAATTTTGCTTTCTTT
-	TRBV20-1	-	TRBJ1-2	CSARDRTPSGGYTF	TGCAGTGCTAGAGATCGGACCCCTTCTGGTGGCTACACCTTC
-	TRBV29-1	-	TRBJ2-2	CSVEPENTGELFF	TGCAGCGTTGAACCGGAGAACACCGGGGAGCTGTTTTTT
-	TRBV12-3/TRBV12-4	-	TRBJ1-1	CASGLWGNTEAFF	TGTGCCTCCGGGCTATGGGGGAACACTGAAGCTTTCTTT
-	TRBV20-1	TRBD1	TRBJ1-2	CSARDWGQGAYGYTF	TGCAGTGCTAGAGATTGGGGACAGGGTGCCTATGGCTACACCTTC
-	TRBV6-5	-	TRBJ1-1	CASSYSGATEAFF	TGTGCCAGCAGTTACTCGGGGGCCACTGAAGCTTTCTTT
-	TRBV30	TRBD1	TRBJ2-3	CGGGEGDTQYF	TGTGGAGGGGGCGAGGGAGATACGCAGTATTTT
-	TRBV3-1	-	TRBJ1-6	CASSPQAGYDSPLHF	TGTGCCAGCAGCCCCCAGGCAGGGTACGATTCACCCCTCCACTTT
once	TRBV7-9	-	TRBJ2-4	CASSSPGLRGPAKNIQYF	TGTGCCAGCAGCTCCCCGGGGTTAAGGGGTCCTGCGAAAAACATTCAGTACTTC
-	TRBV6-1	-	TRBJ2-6	CASSEGPYSGANVLTF	TGTGCCAGTAGTGAAGGGCCCTACTCTGGGGCCAACGTCCTGACTTTC
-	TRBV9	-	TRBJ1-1	CASSVAPEDGNTEAFF	TGTGCCAGCAGCGTAGCTCCCGAGGACGGGAACACTGAAGCTTTCTTT
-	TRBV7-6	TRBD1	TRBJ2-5	CASSLATGQLLQETQYF	TGTGCCAGCAGCTTAGCGACGGGACAGCTACTCCAAGAGACCCAGTACTTC
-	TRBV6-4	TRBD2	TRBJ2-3	CASSDSTGGPDTQYF	TGTGCCAGCAGTGACTCGACGGGGGGGCCAGATACGCAGTATTTT